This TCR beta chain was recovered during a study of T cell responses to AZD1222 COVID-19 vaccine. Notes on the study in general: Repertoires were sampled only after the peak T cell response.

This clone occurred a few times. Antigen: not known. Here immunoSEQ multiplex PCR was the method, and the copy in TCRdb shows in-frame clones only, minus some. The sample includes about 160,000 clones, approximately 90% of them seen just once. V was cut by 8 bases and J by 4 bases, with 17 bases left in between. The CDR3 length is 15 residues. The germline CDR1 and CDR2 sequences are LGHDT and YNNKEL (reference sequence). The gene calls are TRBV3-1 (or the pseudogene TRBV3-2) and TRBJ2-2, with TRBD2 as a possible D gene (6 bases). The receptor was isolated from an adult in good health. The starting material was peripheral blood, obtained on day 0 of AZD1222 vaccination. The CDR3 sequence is CASCWGVESTGELFF. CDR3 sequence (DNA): TGTGCCAGCTGCTGGGGGGTCGAGTCCACCGGGGAGCTGTTTTTT.